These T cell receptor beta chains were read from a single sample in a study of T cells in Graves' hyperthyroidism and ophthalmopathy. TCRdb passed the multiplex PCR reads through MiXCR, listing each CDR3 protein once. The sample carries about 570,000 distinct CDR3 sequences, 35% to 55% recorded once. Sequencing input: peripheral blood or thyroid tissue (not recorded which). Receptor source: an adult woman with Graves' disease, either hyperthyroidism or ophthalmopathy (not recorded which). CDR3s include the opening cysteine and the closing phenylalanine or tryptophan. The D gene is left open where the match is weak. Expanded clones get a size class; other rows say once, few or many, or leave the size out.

CSATRQAGQPQHF,TGCAGTGCTACTAGACAGGCAGGTCAGCCCCAGCATTTT,TRBJ1-5,TRBV20-1,NA,13,NA
CASTEDGYGYTF,TGTGCCAGCACAGAGGACGGCTATGGCTACACCTTC,TRBJ1-2,TRBV10-2,NA,12,NA
CASSSGSGRGETQYF,TGTGCCAGCAGTAGCGGTAGCGGGAGGGGAGAGACCCAGTACTTC,TRBJ2-5,TRBV27,few,15,TRBD2
CASTGLPSQPQHF,TGTGCCAGCACGGGCCTCCCAAGTCAGCCCCAGCATTTT,TRBJ1-5,TRBV6-6,many,13,NA
CASSVAGTPLSGANVLTF,TGTGCCAGCAGCGTAGCCGGGACACCCCTCTCTGGGGCCAACGTCCTGACTTTC,TRBJ2-6,TRBV9,NA,18,NA
CASSAGLAGRGKETQYF,TGCGCCAGCAGCGCCGGACTAGCGGGACGGGGGAAAGAGACCCAGTACTTC,TRBJ2-5,TRBV14,NA,17,TRBD2
CAIRNEGDGQPQHF,TGTGCCATCAGAAATGAGGGGGACGGTCAGCCCCAGCATTTT,TRBJ1-5,TRBV10-3,NA,14,NA
CASRRGDRIKPGLPSSYEQYF,TGTGCCAGCAGGAGGGGGGACAGGATCAAACCGGGACTACCCAGCTCCTACGAGCAGTACTTC,TRBJ2-7,TRBV2,many,21,NA
CASSSDRALFF,TGTGCCAGCAGCTCGGACAGGGCACTGTTTTTT,TRBJ1-4,TRBV7-2,many,11,TRBD1
CASSFPGSETQYF,TGTGCCAGCAGCTTTCCGGGGTCAGAGACCCAGTACTTC,TRBJ2-5,TRBV5-6,many,13,NA
CASSDAGQGEEQYF,TGTGCCAGCAGCGATGCGGGACAGGGTGAAGAGCAGTACTTC,TRBJ2-7,TRBV7-9,NA,14,TRBD1
CAISGSLAEGQPQHF,TGTGCCATCAGTGGGTCCCTCGCAGAAGGTCAGCCCCAGCATTTT,TRBJ1-5,TRBV10-3,NA,15,NA
CSARPPKGGVGQPQHF,TGCAGTGCTAGACCACCCAAAGGGGGGGTAGGACAGCCCCAGCATTTT,TRBJ1-5,TRBV20-1,NA,16,NA
CASSPGSGSYYEQYF,TGTGCCAGTAGTCCGGGCTCAGGGTCCTACTACGAGCAGTACTTC,TRBJ2-7,TRBV19,many,15,NA
CASTIDSYEQYF,TGTGCCAGCACTATTGACAGTTACGAGCAGTACTTC,TRBJ2-7,TRBV2,many,12,NA